This T cell receptor (beta chain) was recorded in a study of beta chain features in type 1 diabetes. Germline CDR1 and CDR2: SGHVS and FNYEAQ. V lost 0 bases and J 0 bases, leaving 12 bases between the germline ends. This CDR3 contains 17 residues. Every isolated RNA sample was fully reverse transcribed, so sequencing captured expressed TCRB transcripts. The assay was immunoSEQ multiplex PCR, and TCRdb's table has in-frame clones only and misses some. The repertoire holds about 360,000 clones, with about 12% as singletons. This clone was seen only a few times. Material for sequencing was naive CD4+ T cells from blood. The receptor was isolated from a man aged 18 to 30 in good health. This sequence joins TRBV7-6 and TRBJ2-1; D is possibly TRBD2 (6 bases). The CDR3 sequence is CASSLAWAGNSYNEQFF. In nucleotides, the CDR3 is TGTGCCAGCAGCTTAGCATGGGCGGGGAACTCCTACAATGAGCAGTTCTTC.